Listed here are 2 T cell receptor beta chains from one sample, sequenced in a study of CD8 T cells in Susac syndrome. Random hexamers were used to reverse transcribe an amount of about 0.45 to 1 ug RNA. TCRdb reprocessed the immunoSEQ multiplex PCR reads with MiXCR, giving one entry per CDR3 protein. The profile shows about 110,000 distinct CDR3 sequences, 94% of them singletons. Sequencing was carried out using CD8+ T cells from PBMCs. Receptor source: a human donor with Susac syndrome.

This clonotype was observed a few times. This CDR3 is CASSSASYRDTEAFF. CDR3 DNA sequence: TGTGCCAGCAGTTCAGCGTCCTATCGGGACACTGAAGCTTTCTTT. This chain joins TRBV6-5 and TRBJ1-1; D gene unclear. The CDR3 runs to 15 residues. Trimming cost V 4 bases and J 3 bases, with 15 bases left between them. Per germline, CDR1 MNHEY and CDR2 SVGAGI.

This clonotype was seen just once. The chain carries TRBV2 and TRBJ1-2; unclear D gene. The germline V gene encodes CDR1 SNHLY and CDR2 FYNNEI. Trimming pared 7 bases from V and 10 bases from J, leaving 13 bases between. The CDR3 is 11 residues long. CDR3 in amino acids: CASKTDVAYTF. CDR3 DNA: TGTGCCAGCAAAACAGACGTGGCCTACACCTTC.